This entry features one TCR beta chain sequence. Its antigen remains undetermined. It has no much larger one-base neighbor in the sample; base qualities were not kept. V is trimmed back by 3 bases and J by 0 bases, and the junction contains 0 bases that no gene match accounts for. In the germline V gene, CDR1 corresponds to SGHTA and CDR2 to FQGNSA. The CDR3 has 14 amino acids, counting the end cysteine and phenylalanine. Only the CDR3 region is kept as DNA, spanning 42 bases read in frame from base 1. Separate from the roughly 650-subject first cohort, the validation cohort of 95 to 150 subjects was the group to which the donors belonged. This record comes from a study of cytomegalovirus exposure and HLA in healthy donors (dated by TCRdb to the late 2010s). Regarding the study in general: The roughly 670 repertoires of the first cohort and the 120 validation repertoires were produced on the same platform, according to a later analysis. The study was designed to test whether signatures of past pathogen exposure could be identified by cataloging public T cell receptors. Along with the roughly 610-subject first cohort, a separate validation cohort of roughly 110 different subjects was used. The study combined high-throughput TCR immunosequencing, statistical association of individual TCRs with disease status, and machine learning to predict cytomegalovirus infection status.

Receptors were amplified or captured by the immunoSEQ multiplex PCR assay. From the authors' description of their analysis: To diagnose cytomegalovirus status from the catalog of TCR beta chain sequences, a statistical classification framework was built. TCRdb took over this immuneACCESS table, retaining in-frame rearrangements with V and J assigned. Such tables are incomplete; in checked studies, under half of the missing clones stem from an unresolved V gene, and the remainder is unexplained. V, J and clone size are taken as reported in that table, and D and trimming were inferred from the DNA itself. The sample table holds approximately 220,000 clones, of which approximately 88% were seen once. Of the sample, around 15% falls within the top ten clones. Study-wide conclusions, independent of this receptor: The study gave a list of 150 to 200 TCR beta chains associated with cytomegalovirus. A later analysis had no HLA typing for the validation cohort, so co-occurrence there was scored across all 130 or so repertoires. In vitro tests confirmed that a few of the cytomegalovirus-associated TCR beta chains recognize cytomegalovirus antigens. The classifier was reported to diagnose cytomegalovirus status with high specificity and sensitivity in both the original and validation cohorts. While some public TCRs were present in many individuals, most TCR sequences turned up only very rarely across donors. The authors suggested that the approach could potentially be extended to other disease states and immunological phenotypes. Subsequent analysis determined that TCRs grouped into clusters in the first cohort also showed a tendency toward co-occurrence across the roughly 110 validation repertoires, and approximately 93% of cluster scores exceeded 0.

The sample taken for sequencing was PBMCs. The sequence came from a woman in her 30s in good health and CMV-seropositive. Recombination joined TRBV7-2 with TRBJ2-5, and 8 junctional nucleotides match TRBD1. The sequenced DNA: TGTGCCAGCAGCTTGACAGGGGACCAAGAGACCCAGTACTTC. It specifies CASSLTGDQETQYF.